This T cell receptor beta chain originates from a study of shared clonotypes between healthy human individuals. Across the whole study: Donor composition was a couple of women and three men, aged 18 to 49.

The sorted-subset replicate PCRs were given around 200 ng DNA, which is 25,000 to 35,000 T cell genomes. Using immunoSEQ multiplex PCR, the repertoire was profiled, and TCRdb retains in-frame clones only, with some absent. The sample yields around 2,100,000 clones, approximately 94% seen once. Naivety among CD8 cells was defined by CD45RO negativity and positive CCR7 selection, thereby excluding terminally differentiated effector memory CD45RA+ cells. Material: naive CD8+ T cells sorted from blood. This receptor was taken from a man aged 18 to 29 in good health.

Here the CDR3 reads CASSPQGLVRGYTF. The CDR3 coding sequence is TGCGCCAGCAGCCCACAGGGGCTCGTAAGGGGCTACACCTTC. V gene TRBV4-1 combines with J gene TRBJ1-2, with TRBD1 identical over 7 bases. CDR3 size: 14 residues. Germline V gene data show CDR1 as MGHRA and CDR2 as YSYEKL. V was clipped by 4 bases and J by 8 bases; unmatched bases: 10.